The TCR beta chain described here comes from a study of early T cells in non-severe SARS-CoV-2 infection. Trimming took 3 bases from V and 5 from J; bases not matched to a gene: 19. The germline gives CDR1 LNHNV, CDR2 YYDKDF (reference sequence). The length of the CDR3 is 20 residues. Tagging with unique molecular identifiers was applied to individual cDNA molecules. TCRdb called the 5' RACE reads again in MiXCR, with one record for every CDR3 protein. The sample carries about 61,000 distinct CDR3 sequences, approximately 9.3% recorded once. Input material: whole blood. This chain joins TRBV15 and TRBJ2-5; the match to TRBD1 covers 12 bases. This sequence originates from an adult who was a healthcare worker with PCR-confirmed SARS-CoV-2 infection or an uninfected control (not recorded which). CDR3 in DNA: TGTGCCACCAGCAGTTTAATCATGGGGACAGGGGGCTTCCCCTCGGAGACCCAGTACTTC. Amino acid sequence: CATSSLIMGTGGFPSETQYF.